The rows below give T cell receptor beta chains drawn from one sample of a study of OX40 agonist ivuxolimab in advanced cancers. Repertoires were generated with immunoSEQ multiplex PCR, while TCRdb's copy carries only in-frame clones and drops some. The profile shows approximately 70,000 clones, roughly 86% of them singletons. The specimen was CD4+ or CD8+ T cells sorted from blood, collected in a trial of the OX40 agonist ivuxolimab. Receptor source: an adult with an advanced solid tumor such as melanoma, head and neck, liver or kidney cancer. The CDR3 runs from the conserved cysteine through the conserved F or W. The D gene is left open where the match is weak. Clone size is shown for a subset of rows, as once, few, many or a class of expanded clone.

abundance,j_gene,d_gene,v_gene,CDR3nt,CDR3aa
.,TRBJ1-3,TRBD1,TRBV11-3,TGTGCCAGCAGCAAGCTCCCGGGACAGCGCTCTGGAAACACCATATATTTT,CASSKLPGQRSGNTIYF
.,TRBJ1-1,.,TRBV5-1,TGCGCCAGCAGCTTGGGCGCGGTAGACACTGAAGCTTTCTTT,CASSLGAVDTEAFF
.,TRBJ2-7,.,TRBV7-2,TGTGCCAGCAGCTTCCCCCCGGGCGAGCAGTACTTC,CASSFPPGEQYF
.,TRBJ1-2,.,TRBV23-1,TGCGCCAGCAGGAGGACAGCGGACTATGGCTACACCTTC,CASRRTADYGYTF
once,TRBJ1-5,.,TRBV6-6,TGTGCCACAAGTTCGGGACTAGTTGGCAATCAGCCCCAGCATTTT,CATSSGLVGNQPQHF
.,TRBJ2-7,TRBD2,TRBV11-3,TGTGCCAGCAGCTTGAGTCTAGCGGGTGAGCAGTACTTC,CASSLSLAGEQYF
once,TRBJ2-3,.,TRBV14,TGTGCCAGCAGCCCGACCACAGATACGCAGTATTTT,CASSPTTDTQYF
.,TRBJ1-2,.,TRBV5-1,TGCGCCAGCAGCTTGGGGGACTATGGCTACACCTTC,CASSLGDYGYTF
.,TRBJ1-1,.,TRBV4-1,TGCGCCAGCAGCCAAGTTGGGAAGCAGTTGAACACTGAAGCTTTCTTT,CASSQVGKQLNTEAFF
.,TRBJ2-2,.,TRBV29-1,TGCAGCGTTACGTATGGCACCGGGGAGCTGTTTTTT,CSVTYGTGELFF
.,TRBJ2-1,TRBD2,TRBV19,TGTGCCAGTAGTAAGGCGGGGGTATGGAATGAGCAGTTCTTC,CASSKAGVWNEQFF
.,TRBJ2-5,TRBD2,TRBV10-3,TGTGCCATCAGTGTCAGTGCGGGAGGTGGGGAGACCCAGTACTTC,CAISVSAGGGETQYF
.,TRBJ2-3,.,TRBV6-5,TGTGCCAGCAGTTACTCGTTTTTATCCGGGGTGGATACGCAGTATTTT,CASSYSFLSGVDTQYF
.,TRBJ2-1,TRBD1,TRBV6-5,TGTGCCAGCAGTTACCCAGGGACAGGGACGAATGAGCAGTTCTTC,CASSYPGTGTNEQFF
.,TRBJ2-3,.,TRBV2,TGTGCCAGCAGGAAGGGTTTTATGACAGATACGCAGTATTTT,CASRKGFMTDTQYF
.,TRBJ2-7,TRBD2,TRBV6-5,TGTGCCTCCCGACTGGGTAGCGGGAGAGGAGAGCAGTACTTC,CASRLGSGRGEQYF
.,TRBJ2-3,.,TRBV5-5,TGTGCCAGCAGCTTCCGGAGCCCCACAGATACGCAGTATTTT,CASSFRSPTDTQYF
few,TRBJ2-1,TRBD2,TRBV18,TGTGCCAGCTCACCACCACTAGCGGGCTCCTACAATGAGCAGTTCTTC,CASSPPLAGSYNEQFF
once,TRBJ2-7,TRBD1,TRBV6-6,TGTGCCAGCAGGACCAAAGGGACAGGGCGGTCCTACGAGCAGTACTTC,CASRTKGTGRSYEQYF
.,TRBJ2-3,.,TRBV14,TGTGCCAGCAGCCAATGGGGGACGAGCACAGATACGCAGTATTTT,CASSQWGTSTDTQYF
.,TRBJ1-4,.,TRBV6-1,TGTGCCAGCTGTCCTATAGCCGCAACTAATGAAAAACTGTTTTTT,CASCPIAATNEKLFF
.,TRBJ2-5,.,TRBV6-5,TGTGCCAGCAGTGATTTGTCTCCCCAAGAGACCCAGTACTTC,CASSDLSPQETQYF
once,TRBJ1-1,TRBD1,TRBV11-1,TGTGCCACCCAAAGGGGACAGGGAAACACTGAAGCTTTCTTT,CATQRGQGNTEAFF
.,TRBJ1-1,.,TRBV29-1,TGCAGCGTTGCCCCCGGACAGTTAACTGAAGCTTTCTTT,CSVAPGQLTEAFF
.,TRBJ2-7,TRBD2,TRBV6-5,TGTGCCAGCAGGGAGCGGGGACCCTTCTACGAGCAGTACTTC,CASRERGPFYEQYF
once,TRBJ1-6,TRBD1,TRBV4-1,TGCGCCAGCAGCACCGACAGGGTAAATTCACCCCTCCACTTT,CASSTDRVNSPLHF
.,TRBJ2-3,.,TRBV18,TGTGCCAGCTCACGGTTCGGGCAGGGTGAAGATACGCAGTATTTT,CASSRFGQGEDTQYF
.,TRBJ1-1,TRBD1,TRBV5-1,TGCGCCAGCAGCTTACAGGGGTTGATCACTGAAGCTTTCTTT,CASSLQGLITEAFF
.,TRBJ2-3,.,TRBV10-3,TGTGCCATCAGTGGCCGAGGAGGGGCTAGCACAGATACGCAGTATTTT,CAISGRGGASTDTQYF
few,TRBJ1-3,.,TRBV5-1,TGCGCCAGCAGCTTATCAGGGTTTGGAAACACCATATATTTT,CASSLSGFGNTIYF
few,TRBJ2-5,.,TRBV4-1,TGCGCCAGCAGCCAAGATGAGACCTTGAGGTACTTC,CASSQDETLRYF
.,TRBJ1-5,.,TRBV11-2,TGTGCCAGCAGCTTCACGGAGGGCAATCAGCCCCAGCATTTT,CASSFTEGNQPQHF
few,TRBJ1-1,.,TRBV30,TGTGCCTGGACCTTATCAGGGGAAGCTTTCTTT,CAWTLSGEAFF
.,TRBJ1-1,.,TRBV30,TGTGCCTGGAGTATAGGGACAAAGAACACTGAAGCTTTCTTT,CAWSIGTKNTEAFF
.,TRBJ2-5,.,TRBV9,TGTGCCAGCAGCGTGGGGTTGGGCGGGACAGAGACCCAGTACTTC,CASSVGLGGTETQYF
.,TRBJ2-5,TRBD1,TRBV27,TGTGCCAGCAGCGGGACAGGGGGCGCGGGCGGGACCCAGTACTTC,CASSGTGGAGGTQYF
once,TRBJ2-7,TRBD2,TRBV7-9,TGTGCCAGCAGCTTGGGGAGCGGGGTTGAGCAGTACTTC,CASSLGSGVEQYF
.,TRBJ2-7,.,TRBV11-3,TGTGCCAGCAGCCAAGGGGGGGCCCAGCAGTACTTC,CASSQGGAQQYF
.,TRBJ1-5,.,TRBV19,TGTGCCAGTAGTAAGGCGTTAAATCAGCCCCAGCATTTT,CASSKALNQPQHF
.,TRBJ1-1,TRBD1,TRBV19,TGTGCCAGTAGTATAAGACAGGGATACATGAACACTGAAGCTTTCTTT,CASSIRQGYMNTEAFF
.,TRBJ1-1,.,TRBV6-5,TGTGCCAGCGGAGTGGGAAGAGCTTTCTTT,CASGVGRAFF
.,TRBJ1-5,TRBD1,TRBV18,TGTGCCAGCTCACCTTCCGGGACAGGGACAAATCAGCCCCAGCATTTT,CASSPSGTGTNQPQHF
.,TRBJ1-1,TRBD1,TRBV6-1,TGTGCCAGCAGTGAACCCCTTGGACAGGGGACGAAGACTGAAGCTTTCTTT,CASSEPLGQGTKTEAFF
.,TRBJ2-3,TRBD2,TRBV6-1,TGTGCCACAGGGACTAGCGAGTCAGGAACGCAGTATTTT,CATGTSESGTQYF
.,TRBJ2-3,.,TRBV7-9,TGTGCCAGCAGCCATGGGAGGACGGGACGGGATACGCAGTATTTT,CASSHGRTGRDTQYF
.,TRBJ2-1,.,TRBV16,TGTGCCAGCAGCCAATTTCCAGGGTTGGGGAAAAGGAATGAGCAGTTCTTC,CASSQFPGLGKRNEQFF
.,TRBJ1-3,.,TRBV7-8,TGTGCCAGCAGCTTAGACTATCGAAACACCATATATTTT,CASSLDYRNTIYF
.,TRBJ2-1,.,TRBV29-1,TGCAGCGTTGACAGGGTCGGGTACAGTGAGCAGTTCTTC,CSVDRVGYSEQFF
.,TRBJ2-1,TRBD2,TRBV4-1,TGCGCCAGCAGGCCCGGGAGGGCCGTCGATGAGCAGTTCTTC,CASRPGRAVDEQFF
.,TRBJ1-3,.,TRBV19,TGTGCCAGTAGTATAGGCGGGGCTGGAAACACCATATATTTT,CASSIGGAGNTIYF
.,TRBJ1-1,.,TRBV18,TGTGCCAGCTCACCAGATGGGGGGAGGACTGAAGCTTTCTTT,CASSPDGGRTEAFF
once,TRBJ1-1,.,TRBV6-1,TGTGCCAGCAGTGCTCCCTCTGAGGATACTGAAGCTTTCTTT,CASSAPSEDTEAFF
.,TRBJ1-3,.,TRBV19,TGTGCCACCGCAACTGGACAGGGAAACACCATATATTTT,CATATGQGNTIYF
.,TRBJ2-1,.,TRBV11-2,TGTGCCAGCAGCTTAGCGGTTCAATACAATGAGCAGTTCTTC,CASSLAVQYNEQFF
.,TRBJ1-1,.,TRBV14,TGTGCCAGCAGCAAAACAATGAACACTGAAGCTTTCTTT,CASSKTMNTEAFF
.,TRBJ2-1,.,TRBV19,TGTGCCAGTAGTAACGGGTACGTAAATGAGCAGTTCTTC,CASSNGYVNEQFF